The T cell receptor (beta chain) under discussion was sequenced for a study of regulatory T cells in long-lasting Graves disease (dated by TCRdb to the early 2020s). Broadly, across the study: In the newly diagnosed Graves' disease group, patients had been taking antithyroid drugs for less than 3 months. Persistent Graves' disease patients were compared with newly diagnosed Graves' disease patients by peripheral blood TCR sequencing and RNA sequencing. The study was registered as a clinical trial and conducted in China. A total of 35 or so samples underwent TCR sequencing: about 13 from persistent and roughly 20 from newly diagnosed Graves' disease patients.

This clonotype was counted ten times or more. Its antigen target is currently unknown. Qualities for individual bases were not recorded, and no much larger clone is one base off. What the work shows at the level of the full study, not this receptor alone: The authors noted that the small sample size was a limitation that may lower accuracy. Sequencing and analysis were limited to the TCR beta chain. Persistent Graves' disease patients showed lower TCR Shannon entropy and fewer highly expanded clones than newly diagnosed patients, suggesting clonal expansion. Peripheral blood alone was examined, since thyroid tissue, which constituted the primary lesion, could not be accessed. Patients with persistent disease shared more public clonotypes (fewer than 3,000) than newly diagnosed patients did (around 930).

The intended sense of this specimen's time point label: newly diagnosed GD, antithyroid drugs for less than 3 months. RNA was extracted from PBMCs in TRIzol for both TCR sequencing and RNA sequencing. The diagnosis of Graves' disease followed American Thyroid Association guidelines. Recruitment of patients was carried out at an endocrinology department in Xi'an, China. Each patient gave approximately 9.7 milliliters of peripheral blood, collected in an EDTA anticoagulant tube. Ficoll Paque Plus density gradient separation was used to isolate PBMCs, and no further T cell sorting was performed. An Agilent 2100 Bioanalyzer and agarose gel were used to check RNA quality, and a NanoDrop 2000 was used to measure RNA concentration. The library was produced with multiplex PCR. The instrument given in TCRdb is Illumina HiSeq 4000. iRepertoire HTBI primers and Arm-PCR amplification of CDR3 regions were used to construct TCR beta libraries. PCR products were gel purified before sequencing. The authors' pipeline ran thus. A total of fewer than 65 TRBV and some 15 TRBJ segments were identified across samples and were used for gene usage analysis of CDR3 amino acid clonotypes. Filtered high-quality paired reads were merged into contigs using COPE and FqMerger. BLAST was used to align contigs to the IMGT TRBV, TRBD and TRBJ reference genes, and CDR3 was defined following IMGT. Clonotypes above 0.1% frequency were classified as highly expanded clones. Shannon entropy served as the measure of repertoire diversity, while the Gini coefficient captured V-J evenness. A clonotype was considered public if more than one individual shared it. TCRdb reran the public reads through fastp at Q25 and MiXCR, keeping productive beta chains. Identical CDR3 proteins give one entry, which carries the most common genes and DNA. The V and J calls were determined by TCRdb, not by the authors. The sample contains more than 400,000 distinct CDR3 sequences, about 16% of them found a single time. About 10% of the sample goes to the ten largest clones.

Separately, the same data were catalogued under a study of T cells in Graves' hyperthyroidism and ophthalmopathy. As that second study puts it: Stable Graves' hyperthyroidism was defined as no progression to ophthalmopathy during 18 months of follow-up. Hyperthyroidism patients were aged 18 to 65 years and newly diagnosed, with disease duration of less than 2 months. Exclusion was applied to patients with uncontrolled infections, other autoimmune diseases, pregnancy or lactation. Diagnoses relied on clinical symptoms, serum thyroxine and TRAb, thyroid ultrasound and orbital computed tomography. For the first round of RT-PCR on the TCR CDR3, the HTBI primer set was used together with the Qiagen OneStep RT-PCR kit. Blood samples also contained most of the expanded thyroid clonotypes (frequency above 0.001), which suggests that blood repertoires may reflect thyroid immune responses. A 13 V-J signature model separated ophthalmopathy from stable hyperthyroidism, with 87.88% sensitivity and around 84% specificity in cross-validation and 80%/75% in testing. In validation, the model predicted progression to ophthalmopathy a median of roughly 6.1 months before onset, with 70% to 71% sensitivity and just under 75% specificity. To identify TCR V-J signatures that set the groups apart, the researchers used a discovery cohort of more than 95 patients, made up of fewer than 50 with Graves' ophthalmopathy and about 55 with stable Graves' hyperthyroidism. An independent validation cohort of around 19 hyperthyroidism patients and more than 15 patients who later progressed to ophthalmopathy tested prospective prediction of ophthalmopathy. The 100 discovery patients were divided at random into training and test sets in a 7:3 ratio. The study also compared thyroid tissue and blood T-cell repertoires from about 6 Graves' hyperthyroidism patients. After blood sampling, hyperthyroidism patients were treated with methimazole at a starting dose of 30 mg daily, and ophthalmopathy patients were treated with high-dose intravenous methylprednisolone. A second multiplex PCR round built the libraries, followed by size selection and purification. Sequencing of the libraries was done on an Illumina HiSeq2000 using paired-end 100 bp reads. SOAPnuke was used to process the raw data, throwing out any read that contained adapters or uncalled bases, had a mean Phred below 15, or lacked an exact constant-primer or identifier match. High-quality paired reads were merged with COPE v1.2.5, and unique nucleotide sequences were defined as clonotypes. MiTCR v1.1 was used to align clonotypes to the IMGT TRBV, TRBD and TRBJ reference segments. The analysis included only V-J combinations with a frequency above 0.0001, which together covered roughly 99% of the repertoires. The TCS score was defined as F50 (clonal expansion) divided by E x V (chaos), with BLOSUM62-based TCRdist calculated between CDR3 peptides within each V-J. Welch's t-statistics and random forest reduced around 510 V-J features to roughly 13, which were used in a naive Bayes classifier (R e1071). No statistical method was used to fix the sample size in advance, and group allocation was not hidden from the investigators. TCR Vbeta CDR3 sequencing of 135 peripheral blood samples (under 45 ophthalmopathy, 75 hyperthyroidism and around 17 progressor patients) is reported in the paper.

The source is a woman younger than 45 with Graves disease. Donor details come from another sample of the same person, matched by shared clones. The sample consisted of peripheral blood mononuclear cells (PBMCs), taken at new diagnosis, from a patient treated with antithyroid drugs.

CDR3 loop: CASSYPGGAQYF. The nucleotides read TGTGCCAGCAGTTACCCCGGTGGGGCGCAGTATTTT. The rearranged segments are TRBV6-2 or TRBV6-3 and TRBJ2-3, with an unclear D gene assignment. V is cut by 2 bases and J by 10 bases, and the space between the germline ends is 10 bases. CDR3 length: 12 amino acids, cysteine to phenylalanine. The kept DNA is CDR3 alone, 36 bases in frame from the first base. Per the germline V gene, MNHEY is the CDR1 and SVGEGT is the CDR2.